This is a list of T cell receptor beta chains from one sample in a study of shared clonotypes between healthy human individuals. Here immunoSEQ multiplex PCR was the method, and the copy in TCRdb shows in-frame clones only, minus some. The sample includes under 2,000,000 clones, approximately 94% of them seen just once. Sequences were obtained from naive CD8+ T cells sorted from blood. These receptors all stem from a man younger than 35 in good health. CDR3s include the opening cysteine and the closing phenylalanine or tryptophan. D genes are given only for firm matches. The size field is filled for only some rows; it gives once, few, many or a size class.

clone_size | j_call | v_call | d_call | cdr3_nt | cdr3_aa
once | TRBJ2-7 | TRBV6-5 | NA | TGTGCCAGCAGTCAAATGGACTTTTCGGAGCAGTACTTC | CASSQMDFSEQYF
once | TRBJ1-3 | TRBV18 | NA | TGTGCCAGCTCACCGCCGGACAGCGTCTACTCTGGAAACACCATATATTTT | CASSPPDSVYSGNTIYF
NA | TRBJ2-7 | TRBV7-6 | NA | TGTGCCAGCAGCCCCCCTCCGGGCCTGAACCGCTACGAGCAGTACTTC | CASSPPPGLNRYEQYF
NA | TRBJ2-3 | TRBV7-8 | NA | TGTGCCAGCAGCTTAGAGTCAGCCGGAGTCGCAGATACGCAGTATTTT | CASSLESAGVADTQYF
NA | TRBJ1-2 | TRBV14 | NA | TGTGCCAGCAGCTCCAGGGTTGGCTACACCTTC | CASSSRVGYTF
once | TRBJ2-1 | TRBV7-6 | TRBD2 | TGTGCCAGCAGCCCTCGAGTAGCGGGAGTAGATGAGCAGTTCTTC | CASSPRVAGVDEQFF
NA | TRBJ1-4 | TRBV11-2 | NA | TGTGCCAGCAGCCGCGGCGGCGAAAAACTGTTTTTT | CASSRGGEKLFF
NA | TRBJ2-7 | TRBV13 | NA | TGTGCCAGCAGCTCTAAAGCCCCCTACGAGCAGTACTTC | CASSSKAPYEQYF
NA | TRBJ1-1 | TRBV11-1 | NA | TGTGCCAGCACCAGAGGGGACGGGAACACTGAAGCTTTCTTT | CASTRGDGNTEAFF
NA | TRBJ2-7 | TRBV6-1 | NA | TGTGCCAGCAGTGAACAGGGGGGATCCTACGAGCAGTACTTC | CASSEQGGSYEQYF
NA | TRBJ1-5 | TRBV7-8 | NA | TGTGCCAGCAGCTTATGGTCGGGTCAGCCCCAGCATTTT | CASSLWSGQPQHF
NA | TRBJ1-4 | TRBV7-8 | NA | TGTGCCAGCAGCTTAGCGGGGGCTAATGAAAAACTGTTTTTT | CASSLAGANEKLFF
NA | TRBJ2-5 | TRBV27 | TRBD2 | TGTGCCAGCAGTTTCCAACTAGCGGGGGGTCACGACCAAGAGACCCAGTACTTC | CASSFQLAGGHDQETQYF
NA | TRBJ1-2 | TRBV19 | NA | TGTGCCAGTAGTGCGGCTGTGAATGGCTACACCTTC | CASSAAVNGYTF
once | TRBJ2-6 | TRBV5-1 | NA | TGCGCCAGCAGCCCCGGCCTTCAGGGCTCTGGGGCCAACGTCCTGACTTTC | CASSPGLQGSGANVLTF
NA | TRBJ2-5 | TRBV6-5 | TRBD2 | TGTGCCAGCAGTTACAGCGGACTAGCGGCCCAAGAGACCCAGTACTTC | CASSYSGLAAQETQYF
NA | TRBJ1-2 | TRBV7-8 | NA | TGTGCCAGCAGCTTAGTTTTTTGGGCGGTGGATAACAGGGAGAACTATGGCTACACCTTC | CASSLVFWAVDNRENYGYTF
NA | TRBJ1-6 | TRBV27 | NA | TGTGCCAGCAGCCCCAACCCGACAGTTAATTCACCCCTCCACTTT | CASSPNPTVNSPLHF
NA | TRBJ2-5 | TRBV15 | TRBD1 | TGTGCCACCCGGGACAGCCAAGAGACCCAGTACTTC | CATRDSQETQYF
NA | TRBJ2-7 | TRBV11-2 | NA | TGTGCCAGCAGGGGGGCTAGCGGAGGCTCGAGCTCCTACGAGCAGTACTTC | CASRGASGGSSSYEQYF
NA | TRBJ2-3 | TRBV7-9 | NA | TGTGCCAGCAGCCCCCCCGAGGGAGCCACAGATACGCAGTATTTT | CASSPPEGATDTQYF
NA | TRBJ2-7 | TRBV4-3 | NA | TGCGCCAGCAGCCAAGATTCGGCAGGGAACTACGAGCAGTACTTC | CASSQDSAGNYEQYF
NA | TRBJ1-2 | TRBV5-4 | NA | TGTGCCAGCAGCTTGGCCGGGGGGGCAGTCGAGCACTATGGCTACACCTTC | CASSLAGGAVEHYGYTF
NA | TRBJ2-7 | TRBV2 | NA | TGTGCCAGTTCGGGGGACGAGCAGTACTTC | CASSGDEQYF
NA | TRBJ2-5 | TRBV5-6 | NA | TGTGCCAGCAGCTTCTGGGTTGCCGGGGAAGAGACCCAGTACTTC | CASSFWVAGEETQYF
NA | TRBJ1-1 | TRBV13 | NA | TGTGCCAGCAGCTCAGAGGACCGAGGGAACACTGAAGCTTTCTTT | CASSSEDRGNTEAFF
NA | TRBJ1-4 | TRBV7-9 | NA | TGTGCCAGCAGCTTACGGAACTTTAATGAAAAACTGTTTTTT | CASSLRNFNEKLFF
NA | TRBJ2-1 | TRBV2 | NA | TGTGCCAGCAGTGGATGGGTAGGCCCACCCTACAATGAGCAGTTCTTC | CASSGWVGPPYNEQFF
NA | TRBJ2-5 | TRBV28 | NA | TGTGCCAGCAGTGCATCCCCCGCGATAGCGGTCCGCGAGACCCAGTACTTC | CASSASPAIAVRETQYF
NA | TRBJ2-5 | TRBV25-1 | TRBD2 | TGTGCCAGCTTGGGACTAGCGGAACAAGAGACCCAGTACTTC | CASLGLAEQETQYF
NA | TRBJ2-1 | TRBV27 | NA | TGTGCCAGCACGTTGACCGGGCGGAATGAGCAGTTCTTC | CASTLTGRNEQFF
NA | TRBJ2-5 | TRBV29-1 | NA | TGCAGCGCTGTTGATCGAATGGTTGGAGAGACCCAGTACTTC | CSAVDRMVGETQYF
once | TRBJ2-1 | TRBV6-1 | TRBD2 | TGTGCCAGCAGTGAAGGGACTAGCGGGGGGTATGAGCAGTTCTTC | CASSEGTSGGYEQFF
NA | TRBJ2-2 | TRBV6-1 | NA | TGTGCCAGCAGTGACCTCGCCGACAGCCTCATTTTCGCGAACACCGGGGAGCTGTTTTTT | CASSDLADSLIFANTGELFF
NA | TRBJ2-7 | TRBV2 | TRBD1 | TGTGCCAGCAGTGCCGCCGGGACAGGGAAAAACGAGCAGTACTTC | CASSAAGTGKNEQYF
NA | TRBJ2-2 | TRBV28 | TRBD2 | TGTGCCAGCAGCGCTAGCGGGGGGCTGGTCGGGGAGCTGTTTTTT | CASSASGGLVGELFF
once | TRBJ2-7 | TRBV27 | TRBD1 | TGTGCCAGCAGTCCCGACAGGGTACACTACGAGCAGTACTTC | CASSPDRVHYEQYF
NA | TRBJ1-1 | TRBV7-6 | NA | TGTGCCAGCAGCTTAAGGGGGGGCACTGAAGCTTTCTTT | CASSLRGGTEAFF
NA | TRBJ2-7 | TRBV10-2 | NA | TGCGCCAGCAGTGAAGGAGCTGGTAGTTCCTACGAGCAGTACTTC | CASSEGAGSSYEQYF
NA | TRBJ2-7 | TRBV2 | TRBD1 | TGTGCCAGCACCAGCCGGGACAGGGCCTACGAGCAGTACTTC | CASTSRDRAYEQYF
NA | TRBJ1-2 | TRBV13 | NA | TGTGCCAGCAGCCCTTGGGAGGGAGGCTACACCTTC | CASSPWEGGYTF
NA | TRBJ2-4 | TRBV9 | NA | TGTGCCAGCAGCCCGTCCGGGACTGTGAACATTCAGTACTTC | CASSPSGTVNIQYF
NA | TRBJ2-7 | TRBV10-3 | TRBD2 | TGTGCCATCAGTGGAGATCGGGAGGGGAGCTCCTACGAGCAGTACTTC | CAISGDREGSSYEQYF
NA | TRBJ2-3 | TRBV27 | NA | TGTGCCAGCAGTTACAGGGAGCCGAATACGCAGTATTTT | CASSYREPNTQYF
NA | TRBJ2-7 | TRBV7-9 | NA | TGTGCCAGCAGCTTAGCGCCAGGAAACGGGCGCGAGCAGTACTTC | CASSLAPGNGREQYF
NA | TRBJ1-4 | TRBV7-9 | NA | TGTGCCAGCAGCTTAGCGGGCGGTAATGAAAAACTGTTTTTT | CASSLAGGNEKLFF